This T cell receptor beta chain appears in the sequencing data of a study of cytomegalovirus exposure and HLA in healthy donors. Study overall: Genetic ancestry analysis placed over 75% of the 398 donors that were genotyped in the Caucasian-associated cluster. Study-wide points: Sequencing artifact likely explains a cluster of highly shared sequence variants. Most TCR sequences proved rare, with some public TCRs found in many donors.

Concerning this clone itself: Its specificity is unknown.

PCR used 60 Vbeta primers and 13 Jbeta primers. Assay used: immunoSEQ multiplex PCR; TCRdb lists only in-frame clones, some missing. The repertoire has roughly 100,000 clones, around 77% of them found once; the top ten carry around 8.6%. V was clipped by 5 bases and J by 0 bases, with 17 bases between them. From germline, CDR1 is SQVTM and CDR2 ANQGSEA. This CDR3 comprises 16 residues. V and J are TRBV29-1 and TRBJ2-1; D is ambiguous. This receptor was obtained from a woman aged 40 to 49 in good health and CMV-seropositive. The specimen was PBMCs. In DNA form, the CDR3 reads TGCAGCGTTCCTGGCCCTATTAGCAGCTCCTACAATGAGCAGTTCTTC. This codes for CSVPGPISSSYNEQFF.